The entry that follows covers one T cell receptor (beta chain) sequence. Seattle patient enrollment occurred during active infection, with longitudinal follow-up thereafter. The CDR3 length is 15 residues. Deletions cut 7 bases from V and 1 base from J, with 16 bases between. CDR1 and CDR2 (germline): MNHEY, SMNVEV (reference sequence). The sample originates from a study of blood T cell repertoires in COVID-19. Method: immunoSEQ multiplex PCR; TCRdb's copy keeps in-frame clones and lacks some. The repertoire includes just over 350,000 clones, approximately 86% of them detected once, and around 7.5% sits in the top ten.

The source of this sequence is a woman aged 55-69 years with COVID-19, enrolled during active disease. The sequencing sample was made of peripheral blood. The V call is TRBV27, the J call TRBJ1-2; possibly TRBD1 for D (5 bases). The CDR3 DNA reads as TGTGCCAGCACCTCTAGGGGAGGGGTTAACTATGGCTACACCTTC. Protein: CASTSRGGVNYGYTF.